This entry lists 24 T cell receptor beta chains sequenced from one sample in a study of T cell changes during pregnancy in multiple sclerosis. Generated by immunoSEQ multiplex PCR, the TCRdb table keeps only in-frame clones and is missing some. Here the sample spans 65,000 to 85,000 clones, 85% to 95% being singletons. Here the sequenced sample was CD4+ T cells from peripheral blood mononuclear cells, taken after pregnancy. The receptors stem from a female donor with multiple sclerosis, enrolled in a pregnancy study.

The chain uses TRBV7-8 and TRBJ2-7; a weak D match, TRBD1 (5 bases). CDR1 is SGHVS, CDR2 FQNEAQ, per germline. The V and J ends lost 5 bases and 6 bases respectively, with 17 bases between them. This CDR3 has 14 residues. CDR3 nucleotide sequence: TGTGCCAGCAGCCAGGACACCCTTTTAGGCGAGCAGTACTTC. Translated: CASSQDTLLGEQYF.

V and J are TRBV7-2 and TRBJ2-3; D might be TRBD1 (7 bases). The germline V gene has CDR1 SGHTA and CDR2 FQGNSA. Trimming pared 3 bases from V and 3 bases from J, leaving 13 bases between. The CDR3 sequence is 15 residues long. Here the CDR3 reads CASSLGGQLTDTQYF. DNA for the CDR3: TGTGCCAGCAGCTTGGGGGGACAGTTAACAGATACGCAGTATTTT.

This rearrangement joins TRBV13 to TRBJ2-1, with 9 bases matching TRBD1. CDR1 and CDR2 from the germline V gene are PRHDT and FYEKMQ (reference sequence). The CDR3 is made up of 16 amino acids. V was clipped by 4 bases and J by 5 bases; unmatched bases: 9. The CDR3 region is CASSYKPGQGNNEQFF. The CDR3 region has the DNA TGTGCCAGCAGCTACAAACCGGGACAGGGAAACAATGAGCAGTTCTTC.

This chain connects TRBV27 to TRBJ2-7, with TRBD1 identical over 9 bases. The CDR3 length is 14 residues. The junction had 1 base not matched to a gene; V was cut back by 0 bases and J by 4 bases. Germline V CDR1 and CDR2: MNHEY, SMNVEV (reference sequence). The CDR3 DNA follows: TGTGCCAGCAGTTTATCAGGGACAGGGTACGAGCAGTACTTC. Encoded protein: CASSLSGTGYEQYF.

The CDR3 loop is CASSTGYEQYF. DNA of the CDR3: TGTGCCAGCAGCACAGGGTACGAGCAGTACTTC. This chain connects TRBV2 to TRBJ2-7; D may be TRBD1 (6 bases). Trimming took off 6 bases at V and 4 bases at J, with 7 bases between the two ends. The CDR3 totals 11 residues. Germline-derived CDR1 and CDR2 are SNHLY and FYNNEI.

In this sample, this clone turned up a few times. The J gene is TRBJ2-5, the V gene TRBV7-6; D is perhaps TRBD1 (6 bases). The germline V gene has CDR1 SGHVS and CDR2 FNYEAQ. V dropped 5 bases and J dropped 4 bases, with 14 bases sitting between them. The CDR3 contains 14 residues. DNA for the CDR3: TGTGCCAGCAGCCCAACAGGGTATGGAGAGACCCAGTACTTC. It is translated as CASSPTGYGETQYF.

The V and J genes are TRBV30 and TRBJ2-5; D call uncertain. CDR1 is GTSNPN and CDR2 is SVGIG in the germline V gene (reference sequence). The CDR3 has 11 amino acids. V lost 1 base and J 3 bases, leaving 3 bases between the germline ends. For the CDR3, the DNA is TGTGCCTGGAGTGCAAAAGAGACCCAGTACTTC. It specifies CAWSAKETQYF.

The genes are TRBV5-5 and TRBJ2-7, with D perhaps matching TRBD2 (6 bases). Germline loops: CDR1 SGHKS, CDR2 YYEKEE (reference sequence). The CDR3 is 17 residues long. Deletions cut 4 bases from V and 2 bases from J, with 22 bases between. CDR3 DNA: TGTGCCAGCAGCGGATACGACCGTCGGGGGAGCGCCTACGAGCAGTACTTC. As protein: CASSGYDRRGSAYEQYF.

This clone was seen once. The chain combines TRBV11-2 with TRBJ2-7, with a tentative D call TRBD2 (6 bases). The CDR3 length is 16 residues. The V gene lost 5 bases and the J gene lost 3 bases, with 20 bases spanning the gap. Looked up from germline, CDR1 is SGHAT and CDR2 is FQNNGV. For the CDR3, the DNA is TGTGCCAGCAGCCCCGGTGAAAGGTGGGGGGACTACGAGCAGTACTTC. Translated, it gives CASSPGERWGDYEQYF.

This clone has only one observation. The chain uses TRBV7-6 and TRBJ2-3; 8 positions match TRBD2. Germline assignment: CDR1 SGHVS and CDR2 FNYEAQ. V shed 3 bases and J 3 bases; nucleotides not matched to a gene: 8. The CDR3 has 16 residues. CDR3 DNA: TGTGCCAGCAGCTTCCTAGCGGGCTTAGGGACAGATACGCAGTATTTT. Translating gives CASSFLAGLGTDTQYF.

CDR3 protein: CASSLTIGQAYGYTF. The CDR3 nucleotides are TGTGCCAGCAGCCTAACGATCGGACAGGCCTATGGCTACACCTTC. J is TRBJ1-2 and V is TRBV7-2, with 7 bases that match TRBD1. The V and J ends lost 5 bases and 4 bases, in that order; junction bases with no gene match: 10. The length of the CDR3 is 15 residues. From germline, CDR1 is SGHTA and CDR2 FQGNSA.

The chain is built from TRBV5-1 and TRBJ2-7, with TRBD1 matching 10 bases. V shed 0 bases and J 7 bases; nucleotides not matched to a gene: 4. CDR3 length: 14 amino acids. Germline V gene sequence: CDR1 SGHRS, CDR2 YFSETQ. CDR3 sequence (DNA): TGCGCCAGCAGCTTGGGGGGACAGGGGAGAGAGCAGTACTTC. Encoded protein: CASSLGGQGREQYF.

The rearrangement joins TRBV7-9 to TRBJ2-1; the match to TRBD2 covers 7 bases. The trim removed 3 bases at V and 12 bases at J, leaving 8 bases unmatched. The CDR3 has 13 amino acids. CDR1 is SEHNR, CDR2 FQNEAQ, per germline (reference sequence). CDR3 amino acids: CASSLGGSIVQFF. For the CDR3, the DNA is TGTGCCAGCAGCTTGGGCGGGAGTATAGTGCAGTTCTTC.

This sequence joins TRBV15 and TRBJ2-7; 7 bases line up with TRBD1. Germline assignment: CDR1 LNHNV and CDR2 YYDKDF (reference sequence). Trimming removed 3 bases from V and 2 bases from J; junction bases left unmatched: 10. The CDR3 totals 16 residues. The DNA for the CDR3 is TGTGCCACCAGCAGGGACCTTCCGACAGGGCCCTACGAGCAGTACTTC. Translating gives CATSRDLPTGPYEQYF.

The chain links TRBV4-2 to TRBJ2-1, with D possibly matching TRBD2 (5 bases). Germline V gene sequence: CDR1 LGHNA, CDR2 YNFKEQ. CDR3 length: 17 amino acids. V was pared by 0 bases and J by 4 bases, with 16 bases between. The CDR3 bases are TGTGCCAGCAGCCAAGAGGGTGCGGCTAGCCGGTACAATGAGCAGTTCTTC. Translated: CASSQEGAASRYNEQFF.

As DNA, the CDR3 is TGTGCCAGCAGCTTATCATCCCCCTCTGGCGGGCTCAGCACAGATACGCAGTATTTT. It codes for CASSLSSPSGGLSTDTQYF. This chain links TRBV7-6 with TRBJ2-3, with D possibly matching TRBD2 (5 bases). In germline, CDR1 is SGHVS, CDR2 FNYEAQ. V lost 2 bases, J lost 0 bases, and 21 bases lay in between. This CDR3 is built from 19 residues. Full variable domain (remainder filled in from reference TRBV7-6 and TRBJ2-3): GAGVSQSPRYKVTKRGQDVALRCDPISGHVSLYWYRQALGQGPEFLTYFNYEAQQDKSGLPNDRFSAERPEGSISTLTIQRTEQRDSAMYRCASSLSSPSGGLSTDTQYFGPGTRLTVL.

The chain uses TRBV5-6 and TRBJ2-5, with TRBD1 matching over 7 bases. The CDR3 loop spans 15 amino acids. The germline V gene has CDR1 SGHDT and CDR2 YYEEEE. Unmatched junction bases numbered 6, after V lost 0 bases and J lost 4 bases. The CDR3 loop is CASSLVRGGIETQYF. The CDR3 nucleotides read TGTGCCAGCAGCTTGGTCAGAGGGGGCATAGAGACCCAGTACTTC.

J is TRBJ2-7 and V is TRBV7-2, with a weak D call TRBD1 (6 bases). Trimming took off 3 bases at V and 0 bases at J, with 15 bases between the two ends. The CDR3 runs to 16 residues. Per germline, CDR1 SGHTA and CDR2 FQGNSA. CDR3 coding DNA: TGTGCCAGCAGCTTTTTTCGACAGGCGATCTCCTACGAGCAGTACTTC. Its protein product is CASSFFRQAISYEQYF.

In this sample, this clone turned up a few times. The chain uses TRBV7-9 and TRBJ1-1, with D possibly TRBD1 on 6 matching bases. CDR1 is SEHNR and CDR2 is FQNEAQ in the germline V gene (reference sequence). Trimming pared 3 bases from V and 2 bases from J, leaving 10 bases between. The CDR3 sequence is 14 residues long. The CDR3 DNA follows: TGTGCCAGCAGCTTCGGACAGCCTAACACTGAAGCTTTCTTT. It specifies CASSFGQPNTEAFF.

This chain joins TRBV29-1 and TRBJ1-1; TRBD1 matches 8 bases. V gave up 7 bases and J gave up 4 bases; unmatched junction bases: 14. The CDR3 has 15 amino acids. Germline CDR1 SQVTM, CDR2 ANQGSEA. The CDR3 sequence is CSGKKDREFTTEAFF. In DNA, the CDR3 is TGCAGCGGCAAGAAGGACAGGGAATTTACCACTGAAGCTTTCTTT.

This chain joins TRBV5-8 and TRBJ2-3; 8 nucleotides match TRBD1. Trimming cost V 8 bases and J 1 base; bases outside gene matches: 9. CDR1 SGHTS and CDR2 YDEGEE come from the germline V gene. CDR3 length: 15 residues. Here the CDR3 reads CASSREDRGTDTQYF. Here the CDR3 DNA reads TGTGCCAGTAGTAGGGAGGACAGGGGCACAGATACGCAGTATTTT.

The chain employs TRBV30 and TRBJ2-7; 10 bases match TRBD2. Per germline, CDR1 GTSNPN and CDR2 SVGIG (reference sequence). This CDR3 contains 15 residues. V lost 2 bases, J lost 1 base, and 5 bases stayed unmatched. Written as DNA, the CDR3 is TGTGCCTGGAGTCCTAGCGGGAGAACGTCCTACGAGCAGTACTTC. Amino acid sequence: CAWSPSGRTSYEQYF.

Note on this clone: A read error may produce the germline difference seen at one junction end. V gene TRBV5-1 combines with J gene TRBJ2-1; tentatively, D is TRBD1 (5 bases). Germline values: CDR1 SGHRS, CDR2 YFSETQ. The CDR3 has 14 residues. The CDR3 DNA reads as TGCGCCAGCACCTTGGACACTACATACAATGAGCAGTTCTTC. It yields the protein CASTLDTTYNEQFF.

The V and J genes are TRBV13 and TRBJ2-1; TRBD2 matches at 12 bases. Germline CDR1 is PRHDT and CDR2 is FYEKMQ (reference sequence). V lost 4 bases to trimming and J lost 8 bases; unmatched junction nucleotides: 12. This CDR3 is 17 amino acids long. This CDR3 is CASSSTSSGRDIDEQFF. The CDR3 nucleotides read TGTGCCAGCAGCTCGACCTCTAGCGGGAGGGATATCGATGAGCAGTTCTTC.